Listed below are T cell receptor beta chains from one sample, sequenced in a study of T-cell reconstitution after alpha-beta-depleted transplantation in children. TCRdb ran MiXCR on the PCR reads and lists one entry per CDR3 protein. This table holds about 47,000 distinct CDR3 sequences, 52% found once. The sample consisted of peripheral blood, taken before TCRalphabeta/CD19-depleted stem cell transplant. These receptors all stem from a boy less than two years old with SCID, due to receive a stem cell transplant. The CDR3 runs from the conserved cysteine through the conserved F or W. The order of the fields is CDR3 protein, CDR3 DNA, V gene, clone size, J gene, D gene. The D gene is left open where the match is weak. Some rows mark clone size as missing; the rest say once, few, many or name a class of expanded clone.

CSGGDLGRQTQYF TGCAGTGGGGGAGACTTGGGAAGACAGACGCAGTATTTT TRBV20-1 NA TRBJ2-3 NA
CASQDDRVGNEQFF TGCGCCAGCCAAGACGACAGGGTCGGCAATGAGCAGTTCTTC TRBV5-1 NA TRBJ2-1 TRBD1
CASSYGPEGAGYTF TGTGCCAGCAGTTACGGTCCTGAGGGGGCGGGCTACACCTTC TRBV6-5 NA TRBJ1-2 TRBD1
CASVRAGAILTDTQYF TGTGCCAGCGTGAGGGCGGGGGCCATTCTCACAGATACGCAGTATTTT TRBV5-6 few TRBJ2-3 NA
CASSRSNQVYEQYF TGTGCCAGCAGCCGTAGCAACCAAGTCTACGAGCAGTACTTC TRBV12-3/TRBV12-4 NA TRBJ2-7 NA
CASSVTANTNYGYTF TGTGCCAGCAGCGTGACAGCCAACACTAACTATGGCTACACCTTC TRBV9 NA TRBJ1-2 NA
CASRSQGARGYTF TGTGCCAGCAGATCGCAGGGGGCGCGGGGCTACACCTTC TRBV6-1 NA TRBJ1-2 TRBD1
CSGHMNTEAFF TGCAGTGGGCACATGAACACTGAAGCTTTCTTT TRBV20-1 many TRBJ1-1 NA
CASSRKSGGDQETQYF TGTGCCAGCAGCCGAAAGAGCGGGGGGGACCAAGAGACCCAGTACTTC TRBV3-1 once TRBJ2-5 TRBD2
CAISESRSQGAPSPLHF TGTGCCATCAGTGAGTCTAGGAGTCAGGGGGCGCCGTCACCCCTCCACTTT TRBV10-3 NA TRBJ1-6 TRBD1
CSATPGGGVEQYF TGCAGTGCCACCCCAGGGGGCGGGGTCGAGCAGTACTTC TRBV20-1 few TRBJ2-7 TRBD1
CASSEAGGVGGGAETQYF TGTGCCAGCAGTGAAGCTGGGGGCGTCGGCGGGGGGGCGGAGACCCAGTACTTC TRBV2 NA TRBJ2-5 TRBD2
CASSRTEFGAADTQYF TGCGCCAGCAGCCGCACAGAGTTCGGGGCTGCAGATACGCAGTATTTT TRBV4-1 large TRBJ2-3 NA
CASSPGEQFF TGTGCCAGCAGCCCTGGGGAGCAGTTCTTC TRBV12-3/TRBV12-4 few TRBJ2-1 NA
CSVLEETQYF TGCAGCGTTCTGGAAGAGACCCAGTACTTC TRBV29-1 once TRBJ2-5 NA
CASSLSRALSTEAFF TGTGCCAGCAGTTTATCGAGGGCCCTGAGCACTGAAGCTTTCTTT TRBV27 once TRBJ1-1 NA